Listed here are 32 T cell receptor beta chains from one sample, sequenced in a study of cytomegalovirus exposure and HLA in healthy donors. This PCR relied on a set of 60 Vbeta primers and 13 Jbeta primers. Repertoires were generated with immunoSEQ multiplex PCR, while TCRdb's copy carries only in-frame clones and drops some. The table records more than 85,000 clones, 76% of them present only once. The sequenced material came from PBMCs. Source of these receptors: a man between 35 and 55 years old in good health and CMV-seropositive.

This clone appeared once. The CDR3 nucleotides read TGTGCCAGCAGTTCCCCCCCTAGCGTGGCCGATGAGCAGTTCTTC. Residues: CASSSPPSVADEQFF. The V and J genes are TRBV28 and TRBJ2-1, with D perhaps matching TRBD2 (6 bases). Germline loops: CDR1 MDHEN, CDR2 SYDVKM. Trimming took 4 bases from V and 8 from J, leaving 18 bases between them. The CDR3 is 15 amino acids.

The chain combines TRBV9 with TRBJ1-3; TRBD1 matches 12 bases. V was clipped by 1 base and J by 4 bases; unmatched bases: 6. The germline gives CDR1 SGDLS, CDR2 YYNGEE. CDR3 length: 17 residues. The CDR3 spells CASSVTGTGGVGNTIYF. In DNA form, the CDR3 reads TGTGCCAGCAGCGTAACCGGGACAGGGGGCGTCGGAAACACCATATATTTT.

V usage is TRBV27 and J usage is TRBJ1-1; 7 bases are a match to TRBD1. The CDR3 loop spans 15 amino acids. V was clipped by 4 bases and J by 1 base; unmatched bases: 6. Germline V gene sequence: CDR1 MNHEY, CDR2 SMNVEV (reference sequence). CDR3 bases: TGTGCCAGCAGTTCCGACAGGGTAGGGAACACTGAAGCTTTCTTT. This codes for CASSSDRVGNTEAFF.

V gene TRBV7-2 combines with J gene TRBJ2-2; D is uncertain. Germline V lookup: CDR1 SGHTA, CDR2 FQGNSA. Trimming shortened V by 2 bases and J by 5 bases, and 9 bases separated the two germline ends. This CDR3 has 14 residues. CDR3 in amino acids: CASSLNERTGELFF. The CDR3 DNA follows: TGTGCCAGCAGCTTAAATGAGCGAACCGGGGAGCTGTTTTTT. The entire variable domain, with the rest obtained from reference TRBV7-2 and TRBJ2-2, is as follows: GAGVSQSPSNKVTEKGKDVELRCDPISGHTALYWYRQSLGQGLEFLIYFQGNSAPDKSGLPSDRFSAERTGGSVSTLTIQRTQQEDSAVYLCASSLNERTGELFFGEGSRLTVL.

V and J are TRBV5-1 and TRBJ2-5, with 11 bases that match TRBD2. CDR1 SGHRS and CDR2 YFSETQ come from the germline V gene. This CDR3 comprises 16 residues. V shed 0 bases and J 11 bases; nucleotides not matched to a gene: 12. The CDR3 coding sequence is TGCGCCAGCAGCTTGGAATTAGCGGGAGGGTCGGGGGAGCAGTACTTC. Translation: CASSLELAGGSGEQYF.

V is TRBV11-2 and J is TRBJ2-5; D gene unclear. Trimming took off 1 base at V and 4 bases at J, with 4 bases between the two ends. Germline V gene data show CDR1 as SGHAT and CDR2 as FQNNGV. The CDR3 consists of 12 residues. The CDR3 bases are TGTGCCAGCAGCTTAGCCGGAGAGACCCAGTACTTC. It specifies CASSLAGETQYF.

This chain links TRBV27 with TRBJ1-1; TRBD1 matches at 7 bases. This CDR3 comprises 17 residues. Germline assignment: CDR1 MNHEY and CDR2 SMNVEV (reference sequence). The V and J ends lost 4 bases and 0 bases, in that order; junction bases with no gene match: 11. DNA of the CDR3: TGTGCCAGCAGTTCAACCGGGACAGCGGGCCTGAACACTGAAGCTTTCTTT. Its translation: CASSSTGTAGLNTEAFF.

V and J are TRBV12-5 and TRBJ2-1; tentative D call: TRBD2 (5 bases). V was trimmed by 6 bases and J by 10 bases, leaving 13 bases between them. CDR1 is LGHNT, CDR2 FRNRAP, per germline. The CDR3 contains 12 residues. The CDR3 is CASGRTPFEQFF. The CDR3 DNA is TGTGCTAGTGGCCGGACTCCGTTCGAGCAGTTCTTC.

CDR3 protein: CASSLSRDSSNYGYTF. CDR3 DNA: TGTGCCAGCAGTTTATCCCGGGACAGTAGTAACTATGGCTACACCTTC. V usage is TRBV28 and J usage is TRBJ1-2, with TRBD1 matching over 7 bases. There are 16 residues in the CDR3. Germline assignment: CDR1 MDHEN and CDR2 SYDVKM. Unmatched junction bases numbered 6, after V lost 1 base and J lost 1 base.

The CDR3 DNA reads TGCAGCGTCCTCGCCCCGGGACTAGCGGGAGGGGTCGGGGAGCTGTTTTTT. This codes for CSVLAPGLAGGVGELFF. V usage is TRBV29-1 and J usage is TRBJ2-2; 16 nucleotides align to TRBD2. The CDR3 is made up of 17 amino acids. Trimming at V came to 6 bases and at J to 7 bases, leaving 11 bases not matched to a gene. Germline CDR1 SQVTM, CDR2 ANQGSEA.

The chain links TRBV19 to TRBJ2-7; TRBD1 matches at 7 bases. Germline V lookup: CDR1 LNHDA, CDR2 SQIVND (reference sequence). The junction had 4 bases not matched to a gene; V was cut back by 1 base and J by 1 base. The CDR3 sequence is 15 residues long. The CDR3 loop is CASSIAMDRSYEQYF. CDR3 DNA: TGTGCCAGTAGTATAGCCATGGACAGGTCCTACGAGCAGTACTTC. Complete variable domain (other parts from reference TRBV19 and TRBJ2-7): DGGITQSPKYLFRKEGQNVTLSCEQNLNHDAMYWYRQDPGQGLRLIYYSQIVNDFQKGDIAEGYSVSREKKESFPLTVTSAQKNPTAFYLCASSIAMDRSYEQYFGPGTRLTVT.

The gene calls are TRBV2 and TRBJ1-2; 7 positions agree with TRBD1. V lost 6 bases, J lost 4 bases, and 2 bases stayed unmatched. CDR1 SNHLY and CDR2 FYNNEI come from the germline V gene. The CDR3 runs to 12 residues. The DNA of the CDR3 is TGTGCCAGCAGGGACAGGCTCTATGGCTACACCTTC. It specifies CASRDRLYGYTF.

The CDR3 sequence: CASSFRGASYEQYF. Here the CDR3 DNA reads TGTGCCAGCAGCTTCAGGGGGGCCAGCTACGAGCAGTACTTC. The J gene is TRBJ2-5, the V gene TRBV5-4, with D perhaps TRBD1 (7 bases). The J call may not be correct, given that the DNA end is closer to TRBJ2-7. The CDR3 spans 14 residues. Per germline, CDR1 SGHNT and CDR2 YYREEE (reference sequence).

The V and J genes are TRBV30 and TRBJ1-2; D gene uncertain. V was shortened by 5 bases and J by 8 bases, with 15 bases between the two germline ends. The CDR3 runs 12 residues. CDR1 and CDR2 from the germline V gene are GTSNPN and SVGIG (reference sequence). The CDR3, as DNA: TGTGCCTGGGGTTCGGGGATGGGGGGCTACACCTTC. Translating gives CAWGSGMGGYTF.

This chain connects TRBV2 to TRBJ2-7, with D unclear. Between the trimmed V and J ends, which lost 4 bases and 0 bases, there was a span of 10 bases. Looked up from germline, CDR1 is SNHLY and CDR2 is FYNNEI. This CDR3 contains 14 residues. This chain's CDR3 is CASSATRSSYEQYF. CDR3 DNA: TGTGCCAGCAGTGCTACACGGAGCTCCTACGAGCAGTACTTC.

The table lists this clone with a few counts. V is TRBV25-1 and J is TRBJ2-2; D perhaps matches TRBD1 (6 bases). Germline V gene data show CDR1 as MGHDK and CDR2 as SYGVNS. This CDR3 has 13 amino acids. Trimming pared 4 bases from V and 8 bases from J, leaving 11 bases between. In DNA form, the CDR3 reads TGTGCCAGCAGTGGAATAACAGGGGGGGAGCTGTTTTTT. It is translated as CASSGITGGELFF.

The rearrangement joins TRBV7-8 to TRBJ1-5; D not resolved. The CDR3 contains 16 residues. V was trimmed by 2 bases and J by 7 bases, leaving 18 bases between them. Per germline, CDR1 SGHVS and CDR2 FQNEAQ. DNA of the CDR3: TGTGCCAGCAGCTTATATGAGGGTACAGTACCCCAGCCCCAGCATTTT. This encodes CASSLYEGTVPQPQHF.

This clone has just one count. The chain employs TRBV6-6 and TRBJ2-7; 7 nucleotides align to TRBD1. CDR1 and CDR2 (germline): MNHNY, SVGAGI (reference sequence). This CDR3 has 14 amino acids. Trimming removed 5 bases from V and 4 bases from J; junction bases left unmatched: 8. The CDR3 protein is CASSDRQGSYEQYF. CDR3 in DNA: TGTGCCAGCAGTGACCGACAGGGCTCTTACGAGCAGTACTTC.

This clone has a single count. The chain is built from TRBV6-6 and TRBJ2-2; TRBD1 matches at 7 bases. The CDR3 sequence is 15 residues long. Germline V gene sequence: CDR1 MNHNY, CDR2 SVGAGI (reference sequence). Trimming at V came to 5 bases and at J to 0 bases, leaving 3 bases not matched to a gene. The CDR3 DNA reads as TGTGCCAGCAGTCGACAGGGTGCGAACACCGGGGAGCTGTTTTTT. Encoded protein: CASSRQGANTGELFF.

The V call is TRBV7-3, the J call TRBJ2-1, with D maybe TRBD2 (5 bases). The V gene's germline CDR1 is SGHTA and CDR2 FQGTGA. CDR3 size: 13 residues. The germline V and J ends were trimmed by 4 bases and 14 bases, with 18 bases remaining between them. The CDR3 bases are TGTGCCAGCAGCTCCGAGCGGATCACGAAGAAGTTCTTC. This gives the protein CASSSERITKKFF.

V usage is TRBV7-3 and J usage is TRBJ2-2; 7 bases align to TRBD1. Germline V lookup: CDR1 SGHTA, CDR2 FQGTGA. This CDR3 is 14 amino acids long. V lost 5 bases to trimming and J lost 3 bases; unmatched junction nucleotides: 3. This CDR3 reads CASSRQGDTGELFF. The CDR3 coding sequence is TGTGCCAGCAGCCGACAGGGAGACACCGGGGAGCTGTTTTTT.

This chain connects TRBV30 to TRBJ1-6; TRBD1 matches 12 bases. J was trimmed by 7 bases and V by 2 bases; bases with no gene match: 9. CDR1 GTSNPN and CDR2 SVGIG come from the germline V gene (reference sequence). The CDR3 extends over 17 amino acids. CDR3: CAWSRGQGALWNSPLHF. The CDR3 nucleotides are TGTGCCTGGAGTCGGGGACAGGGGGCACTATGGAATTCACCCCTCCACTTT.

The rearrangement joins TRBV6-6 to TRBJ2-1; D is possibly TRBD2 (7 bases). CDR1 and CDR2 (germline): MNHNY, SVGAGI (reference sequence). The V and J ends lost 4 bases and 4 bases respectively, with 14 bases between them. CDR3 length: 15 residues. CDR3 in DNA: TGTGCCAGCAGTTTTCCTAGCGGACAGTACAATGAGCAGTTCTTC. As protein: CASSFPSGQYNEQFF.

The chain carries TRBV5-4 and TRBJ2-2; D gene uncertain. The CDR3 spans 16 residues. Germline CDR1 is SGHNT and CDR2 is YYREEE (reference sequence). Between the trimmed V and J ends, which lost 0 bases and 5 bases, there was a span of 14 bases. The CDR3 DNA is TGTGCCAGCAGCTTGGCCCGAGAGCGTACGACCGGGGAGCTGTTTTTT. It specifies CASSLARERTTGELFF. The full variable domain, rest sourced from reference TRBV5-4 and TRBJ2-2, is ETGVTQSPTHLIKTRGQQVTLRCSSQSGHNTVSWYQQALGQGPQFIFQYYREEENGRGNFPPRFSGLQFPNYSSELNVNALELDDSALYLCASSLARERTTGELFFGEGSRLTVL.

The chain carries TRBV7-2 and TRBJ2-7, with TRBD2 identical over 9 bases. V dropped 2 bases and J dropped 2; count of bases not matched to a gene: 4. CDR1 and CDR2 (germline): SGHTA, FQGNSA. The CDR3 runs 15 residues. DNA of the CDR3: TGTGCCAGCAGCTTACTAGCGGGGACCCCCTACGAGCAGTACTTC. It translates to CASSLLAGTPYEQYF.

CDR3 nucleotide sequence: TGTGCCAGCAGCTTAGGAGGCGGGAAGGGGATGGTGCAGTATTTT. This translates into CASSLGGGKGMVQYF. V gene TRBV7-2 combines with J gene TRBJ2-3, with a tentative D call TRBD2 (6 bases). Germline assignment: CDR1 SGHTA and CDR2 FQGNSA. The CDR3 covers 15 residues. V was clipped by 1 base and J by 11 bases, with 19 bases between them.

This clone was detected once. This chain uses TRBV5-1 with TRBJ2-5, with D tentatively TRBD1 (5 bases). The CDR3 sequence is 16 residues long. V was shortened by 0 bases and J by 6 bases, with 18 bases between the two germline ends. Germline V gene data show CDR1 as SGHRS and CDR2 as YFSETQ. DNA for the CDR3: TGCGCCAGCAGCTTGGCCACAGGTAGCCCTACAAAGACCCAGTACTTC. It yields the protein CASSLATGSPTKTQYF. The complete variable domain, with remaining parts taken from reference TRBV5-1 and TRBJ2-5, reads KAGVTQTPRYLIKTRGQQVTLSCSPISGHRSVSWYQQTPGQGLQFLFEYFSETQRNKGNFPGRFSGRQFSNSRSEMNVSTLELGDSALYLCASSLATGSPTKTQYFGPGTRLLVL.

The J gene is TRBJ1-3, the V gene TRBV5-1, with 7 bases matching TRBD1. This CDR3 has 15 amino acids. Germline CDR1 and CDR2: SGHRS and YFSETQ. V shed 4 bases, J shed 0 bases, and the junction held 4 bases outside the gene matches. CDR3 sequence (DNA): TGCGCCAGCAGCAGGGACAGTAGCTCTGGAAACACCATATATTTT. It codes for CASSRDSSSGNTIYF.

CDR3 sequence: CSATRNEQYF. CDR3 nucleotide sequence: TGCAGTGCTACTAGAAACGAGCAGTACTTC. The chain links TRBV20-1 to TRBJ2-7; D is undetermined. Germline lookup yields CDR1 DFQATT and CDR2 SNEGSKA (reference sequence). The CDR3 has 10 residues. The V gene lost 4 bases and the J gene lost 5 bases, with 6 bases spanning the gap.

Here the CDR3 reads CAIGQGGTEAFF. For the CDR3, the DNA is TGTGCCATCGGACAGGGCGGGACTGAAGCTTTCTTT. The chain uses TRBV10-3 and TRBJ1-1; 8 nucleotides align to TRBD1. The V and J ends lost 8 bases and 5 bases, in that order; junction bases with no gene match: 4. The CDR3 runs 12 residues. Germline V gene sequence: CDR1 ENHRY, CDR2 SYGVKD.

In its sample, this clone was seen once. In DNA form, the CDR3 reads TGTGCCAGCAGCTTAGGACCGGGGAGTGATACGCAGTATTTT. Translating it yields CASSLGPGSDTQYF. The V and J genes are TRBV7-2 and TRBJ2-3, with a tentative D call TRBD2 (5 bases). This CDR3 region has 14 residues. Trimming removed 1 base from V and 6 bases from J, with 11 bases in between. Germline loops: CDR1 SGHTA, CDR2 FQGNSA.

The count of this clone is one. This rearrangement joins TRBV18 to TRBJ2-7; 11 bases agree with TRBD2. The CDR3 totals 16 residues. The V segment lost 0 bases and the J segment 2 bases; nucleotides outside the gene matches: 3. Germline V gives CDR1 KGHSH, CDR2 LQKENI. DNA for the CDR3: TGTGCCAGCTCACCACCAATACTAGCGGGAGCCTACGAGCAGTACTTC. Translating gives CASSPPILAGAYEQYF. Combining the CDR3 with reference TRBV18 and TRBJ2-7 gives the whole variable domain NAGVMQNPRHLVRRRGQEARLRCSPMKGHSHVYWYRQLPEEGLKFMVYLQKENIIDESGMPKERFSAEFPKEGPSILRIQQVVRGDSAAYFCASSPPILAGAYEQYFGPGTRLTVT.